Below are 27 T cell receptor beta chains sequenced from a single sample in a study of CD8+CD57+ T cells in acquired aplastic anemia listed by TCRdb under 2018. Sequencing instrument: Illumina HiSeq 2000. Genomic DNA was used as template for profiling of TCR beta VDJ combinations and CDR3 sequences. TCRdb redid the processing of the public reads, applying fastp at Q25 and MiXCR, and retained in-frame beta chains. Rows are unified per CDR3 protein, each entry keeping the most common DNA and genes. The sample data list a few hundred thousand distinct CDR3 sequences, and around 50% of these were observed just once. The ten biggest clones cover 15% to 20% of the sample. Patients chosen for sequencing had shown expansion of CD8+CD57+ cells by flow cytometry. Sample: sorted CD4+, CD8+, or CD8+CD57+ T cells (not recorded which) from PBMCs. The source of these receptors is a human donor with aplastic anemia.

The V and J genes are TRBV9 and TRBJ2-5; D unclear. Deletions cut 0 bases from V and 4 bases from J, with 4 bases between. The CDR3 consists of 12 residues. Per the germline V gene, CDR1 is SGDLS and CDR2 is YYNGEE. The CDR3 coding sequence is TGTGCCAGCAGCGTAGCTGGAGAGACCCAGTACTTC. Amino acids: CASSVAGETQYF.

The chain links TRBV19 to TRBJ1-6; D ambiguous. CDR1 LNHDA and CDR2 SQIVND come from the germline V gene (reference sequence). The CDR3 is 16 residues long. Trimming stripped 4 bases from V and 4 bases from J, with 14 bases between. The CDR3 DNA is TGTGCCAGTAGTACCCTTGAGGCTGGGTATAATTCACCCCTCCACTTT. It translates to CASSTLEAGYNSPLHF.

The chain is built from TRBV7-9 and TRBJ2-7; TRBD1 might be the D (6 bases). The CDR3 contains 13 residues. V lost 4 bases, J lost 3 bases, and 10 bases lay in between. Germline lookup yields CDR1 SEHNR and CDR2 FQNEAQ (reference sequence). The CDR3 region has the DNA TGTGCCAGCAGCTACCAGGGGCGCTACGAGCAGTACTTC. This codes for CASSYQGRYEQYF.

About this clonotype: A much larger clone differs by one base, so this may be a read error. The chain has TRBV6-1 and TRBJ1-4; no clear D gene. There are 11 residues in the CDR3. Deletions cut 8 bases from V and 5 bases from J, with 6 bases between. Germline V gene data show CDR1 as MNHNS and CDR2 as SASEGT. Here the CDR3 reads CASGPNEKLFF. DNA for the CDR3: TGTGCCAGCGGCCCCAATGAAAAACTGTTTTTT.

The chain couples TRBV19 to TRBJ1-5, with D perhaps TRBD1 (6 bases). This CDR3 spans 15 amino acids. The germline V gene encodes CDR1 LNHDA and CDR2 SQIVND (reference sequence). V dropped 10 bases and J dropped 5 bases, with 21 bases sitting between them. Here the CDR3 reads CATRYGGGGHQPQHF. As DNA, the CDR3 is TGTGCCACCCGTTACGGGGGCGGGGGCCATCAGCCCCAGCATTTT.

With regard to this clonotype: Just one base apart from a much larger clone, this may be a read error. The chain is built from TRBV2 and TRBJ2-7; D is undetermined. The CDR3 sequence is 13 residues long. Germline CDR1 reads SNHLY; CDR2 reads FYNNEI. The chain's CDR3 is CASVWEGSYGQYF. The CDR3 nucleotides read TGTGCCAGCGTTTGGGAAGGATCCTACGGGCAGTACTTC.

Many counts were recorded for this clonotype. Relative to the germline gene, one junction end is altered; a read error may explain this. The chain links TRBV7-7 to TRBJ2-4; 11 positions agree with TRBD2. CDR1 and CDR2 from the germline V gene are SSHAT and FNYEAQ (reference sequence). The CDR3 length is 18 residues. The CDR3 region is CASSFDSGGAGTKNIQYF. The CDR3 DNA reads as TGTGCTAGCAGCTTCGATAGCGGGGGGGCAGGCACTAAAAACATTCAGTACTTC.

This clonotype occurred many times. The chain couples TRBV20-1 to TRBJ2-3; the D gene is possibly TRBD2 (6 bases). Germline V gene lookup returns CDR1 DFQATT and CDR2 SNEGSKA (reference sequence). The length of the CDR3 is 16 residues. V gave up 1 base and J gave up 5 bases, with 19 bases separating them. Here the CDR3 reads CSARVFGTLQQDTQYF. The CDR3 coding sequence is TGCAGTGCTAGAGTATTTGGGACTCTTCAGCAAGATACGCAGTATTTT.

This clonotype occurred once. The J gene is TRBJ1-6, the V gene TRBV7-2; D possibly corresponds to TRBD1 (5 bases). This CDR3 comprises 15 residues. Looked up from germline, CDR1 is SGHTA and CDR2 is FQGNSA. V was clipped by 2 bases and J by 7 bases, with 12 bases between them. CDR3 nucleotides: TGTGCCAGCAGCTTAACGCCCGGGGCCAATTCACCCCTCCACTTT. Residues: CASSLTPGANSPLHF.

This clonotype was detected ten times or more. The rearrangement uses TRBV9 and TRBJ1-2; D unclear. The CDR3 runs 14 residues. The V and J ends lost 1 base and 2 bases respectively, with 9 bases between them. From germline, CDR1 is SGDLS and CDR2 YYNGEE. The CDR3 here is CASSVYGVNYGYTF. The CDR3 DNA is TGTGCCAGCAGCGTATACGGAGTGAACTATGGCTACACCTTC.

This chain uses TRBV7-9 with TRBJ1-1, with unresolved D. The germline V and J ends were trimmed by 1 base and 5 bases, with 11 bases remaining between them. The germline V gene has CDR1 SEHNR and CDR2 FQNEAQ (reference sequence). The CDR3 is 14 residues long. CDR3 DNA: TGTGCCAGCAGCTTAGAGGCAGGACGGACTGAAGCTTTCTTT. Translating it yields CASSLEAGRTEAFF.

This clonotype was detected only a few times. The missing conserved phenylalanine or tryptophan at the end of this CDR3 makes a read error likely. The chain uses TRBV10-3 and TRBJ1-6; no clear D. CDR3 length: 14 residues. V shed 10 bases and J shed 4 bases, with 14 bases lying between them. The germline V gene has CDR1 ENHRY and CDR2 SYGVKD. CDR3 DNA sequence: TGTGCCAGCACCCGACGACGGTATAATTCACCCCTCCACCTT. Amino acids: CASTRRRYNSPLHL.

This clonotype has a count of ten or more. The rearrangement links TRBV6-1 to TRBJ1-2; D unclear. Germline loops: CDR1 MNHNS, CDR2 SASEGT. V was cut by 6 bases and J by 0 bases, with 14 bases left in between. The CDR3 covers 15 residues. Written as DNA, the CDR3 is TGTGCCAGCAGCCTTACTCGGGCTTCTAACTATGGCTACACCTTC. Translation gives CASSLTRASNYGYTF.

V and J are TRBV2 and TRBJ1-6, with D possibly TRBD1 on 5 matching bases. Germline lookup yields CDR1 SNHLY and CDR2 FYNNEI. This CDR3 spans 22 amino acids. Trimming removed 6 bases at V and 3 bases at J, with 33 bases between. The CDR3 spells CASRATGTVNYGYTFYNSPLHF. As DNA, the CDR3 is TGTGCCAGCAGAGCAACCGGGACGGTTAACTATGGCTACACCTTCTATAATTCACCCCTCCACTTT.

This sequence joins TRBV6-5 and TRBJ1-2; 7 bases are shared with TRBD1. The CDR3 is 14 residues long. CDR1 and CDR2 (germline): MNHEY, SVGAGI. Unmatched junction bases numbered 8, after V lost 6 bases and J lost 4 bases. CDR3 coding DNA: TGTGCCAGCAGCCAACAGACAGGGTTCTATGGCTACACCTTC. Residues: CASSQQTGFYGYTF.

There are many counts of this clonotype. This rearrangement joins TRBV5-8 to TRBJ1-6, with no clear D. The CDR3 contains 16 residues. Trimming removed 4 bases from V and 0 bases from J, with 11 bases in between. Germline V gene data show CDR1 as SGHTS and CDR2 as YDEGEE. The CDR3 region is CASSEGGGSYNSPLHF. The CDR3 bases are TGTGCCAGCAGCGAGGGAGGCGGCTCCTATAATTCACCCCTCCACTTT. Drawing the rest from reference TRBV5-8 and TRBJ1-6, the complete variable domain is EAGVTQSPTHLIKTRGQQATLRCSPISGHTSVYWYQQALGLGLQFLLWYDEGEERNRGNFPPRFSGRQFPNYSSELNVNALELEDSALYLCASSEGGGSYNSPLHFGNGTRLTVT.

A single count supports this clonotype. The chain is built from TRBV9 and TRBJ1-6, with 7 bases lining up with TRBD1. Germline CDR1 SGDLS, CDR2 YYNGEE. The J segment lost 8 bases and the V segment lost 6 bases, leaving 23 bases of the junction unmatched. This CDR3 is 19 amino acids long. The CDR3 reads CASIGRQGPPSGWDSPLHF. CDR3 in DNA: TGTGCCAGCATAGGCCGACAGGGCCCCCCTTCAGGATGGGATTCACCCCTCCACTTT.

This clonotype was detected only a few times. The chain couples TRBV25-1 to TRBJ2-2; D not certain. The CDR3 sequence is 11 residues long. The V and J ends lost 2 bases and 7 bases respectively, with 2 bases between them. Germline CDR1 MGHDK, CDR2 SYGVNS. The CDR3 loop reads CASSEGGELFF. The CDR3 coding sequence is TGTGCCAGCAGTGAAGGCGGGGAGCTGTTTTTT.

V is TRBV5-8 and J is TRBJ2-1, with 9 nucleotides matching TRBD2. V gave up 0 bases and J gave up 8 bases; unmatched junction bases: 9. This CDR3 contains 16 residues. Per germline, CDR1 SGHTS and CDR2 YDEGEE. The CDR3 coding sequence is TGTGCCAGCAGCTTGGATAGCGGGGGCCCGTTCGATGAGCAGTTCTTC. It codes for CASSLDSGGPFDEQFF.

The chain carries TRBV20-1 and TRBJ2-7, with D possibly called TRBD1 or TRBD2 (6 bases each). The CDR3 covers 16 residues. The V gene lost 3 bases and the J gene lost 2 bases, with 20 bases spanning the gap. CDR1 is DFQATT, CDR2 SNEGSKA, per germline (reference sequence). CDR3 loop: CSASKGGSSSTYEQYF. CDR3 coding DNA: TGCAGTGCTAGCAAGGGGGGCTCATCCTCTACCTACGAGCAGTACTTC.

V is TRBV9 and J is TRBJ2-2, with D perhaps TRBD1 (5 bases). CDR1 is SGDLS and CDR2 is YYNGEE in the germline V gene. The CDR3 has 14 amino acids. V lost 4 bases and J lost 2, with 9 bases in between. The CDR3 nucleotides are TGTGCCAGCAGCCCTCGGACAAACACCGGGGAGCTGTTTTTT. Translation: CASSPRTNTGELFF.

V usage is TRBV7-2 and J usage is TRBJ1-1; no definite D call. The V gene's germline CDR1 is SGHTA and CDR2 FQGNSA. The CDR3 extends over 13 amino acids. V lost 5 bases, J lost 4 bases, and 11 bases lay in between. The CDR3 protein is CASSPEGFTEAFF. DNA of the CDR3: TGTGCCAGCAGCCCCGAGGGTTTCACTGAAGCTTTCTTT.

This clonotype was counted at least ten times. The chain carries TRBV5-1 and TRBJ2-7; D may be TRBD1 (6 bases). V dropped 6 bases and J dropped 5 bases, with 12 bases sitting between them. Germline CDR1 reads SGHRS; CDR2 reads YFSETQ. There are 12 residues in the CDR3. DNA of the CDR3: TGCGCCAGCAAGATGGACAGTGACGAGCAGTACTTC. Translated, it gives CASKMDSDEQYF.

This clonotype was observed a single time. The chain joins TRBV20-1 to TRBJ2-3; tentative D call: TRBD2 (7 bases). The CDR3 spans 15 residues. Deletions cut 5 bases from V and 4 bases from J, with 19 bases between. In germline, CDR1 is DFQATT, CDR2 SNEGSKA (reference sequence). CDR3 nucleotides: TGCAGTGCTCCAACCAGTGGGGGGGGGCCAGATACGCAGTATTTT. It is translated as CSAPTSGGGPDTQYF.

The chain joins TRBV5-1 to TRBJ2-2; the match to TRBD1 covers 8 bases. CDR3 length equals 15 residues. The germline gives CDR1 SGHRS, CDR2 YFSETQ. Trimming cost V 2 bases and J 3 bases; bases outside gene matches: 3. CDR3 in amino acids: CASSLQGVDTGELFF. In nucleotides, the CDR3 is TGCGCCAGCAGCTTACAGGGGGTGGACACCGGGGAGCTGTTTTTT.

J is TRBJ1-2 and V is TRBV9; 8 nucleotides agree with TRBD1. Per germline, CDR1 SGDLS and CDR2 YYNGEE. This CDR3 spans 14 amino acids. With V trimmed by 6 bases and J by 0 bases, 4 bases remained unmatched. CDR3 sequence reads: CASNAGGTNYGYTF. The CDR3 DNA is TGTGCCAGCAATGCAGGGGGCACTAACTATGGCTACACCTTC.

In this sample, this clonotype turned up a few times. The gene calls are TRBV5-1 and TRBJ1-4, with D perhaps TRBD1 (5 bases). The CDR3 has 15 residues. V lost 0 bases to trimming and J lost 4 bases, with 10 bases between them. CDR1 SGHRS and CDR2 YFSETQ come from the germline V gene. CDR3 DNA: TGCGCCAGCAGCTTGGGGGGCGGCCTTAATGAAAAACTGTTTTTT. This translates into CASSLGGGLNEKLFF.